This T cell receptor beta chain came from a study of OX40 agonist ivuxolimab in advanced cancers. Context from the whole study: Ivuxolimab was a fully human IgG2 agonistic monoclonal antibody targeting the costimulatory receptor OX40 (CD134). Intravenous ivuxolimab was administered to patients every 2 weeks at six dose levels: 0.01, 0.1, 0.3, 1.5, 3 and 10 mg/kg. Among the roughly 52 dose-escalation patients, 19 had hepatocellular carcinoma, about 15 melanoma, 9 renal cell carcinoma and 9 head and neck cancer. In the dose-escalation cohort, 70% to 85% of patients were male, and the mean age was 60 years with a range of roughly 20 to 85. Prior anti-PD-1, anti-PD-L1 or anti-CTLA-4 therapy was permitted, and approximately 41% of dose-escalation patients had received checkpoint inhibitors. Three dose-escalation patients achieved partial responses, one with hepatocellular carcinoma and two with cutaneous melanoma. Peripheral TCRbeta sequencing aimed to test whether ivuxolimab altered TCR sequence diversity and caused clonal T-cell expansion. The paper describes the monotherapy dose-escalation part (N ≈ 52 patients) of the phase I trial of ivuxolimab. Summary of the overall study and its limitations: The antigen specificity of the peripheral T cells that underwent clonal expansion was not determined. At doses of 0.1 to 3.0 mg/kg, clonal expansion of both CD4+ and CD8+ T cells in blood was seen between baseline and week 6. Low levels of normalized T-cell clonal expansion were also seen in some patients who did not respond. Partial responders in the 0.1-3.0 mg/kg groups had among the lowest normalized peripheral clonal expansion, especially among CD8+ T cells. On average, CD8+ T cells showed more expanded clones than CD4+ T cells after ivuxolimab.

Patients with autoimmune disease history or receiving systemic immunosuppression were excluded from the trial. Peripheral blood for TCR sequencing was drawn from every dose cohort at baseline, at cycle 4 day 1 and at cycle 7 day 1. The samples were drawn from a first-in-human, open-label, multicenter phase I dose-escalation trial of ivuxolimab. Adults with locally advanced or metastatic melanoma, renal cell carcinoma, hepatocellular carcinoma or head and neck squamous cell carcinoma were enrolled in the trial. Before TCR sequencing, CD4+ and CD8+ T cells were separately sorted from peripheral blood. For sequencing of the TCRbeta CDR3 region, genomic DNA was extracted from the sorted cells. TCRbeta CDR3 regions were sequenced using the immunoSEQ Assay. This is the immuneACCESS table as TCRdb keeps it, with only in-frame sequences that have V and J called. A part of the clones is gone; compared with another copy, unresolved V genes explain less than half, and the rest is unexplained. This sample is represented by around 43,000 clones; approximately 88% of them were singletons. Of the sample, roughly a sixth is held by the ten largest clones.

A note on this clone: Its cognate antigen has yet to be identified. Nothing much larger sits one base from this clone, and base qualities are not available.

The germline V gene supplies CDR1 SGHDT and CDR2 YYEEEE. The CDR3 measures 11 amino acids from cysteine to phenylalanine. The entry retains the CDR3 DNA only, 33 bases that are in frame from base 1. Trimming costs V 3 bases and J 8 bases, and their ends lie 6 bases apart. Source: CD4+ or CD8+ T cells sorted from blood, taken in a trial of the OX40 agonist ivuxolimab. The sequence links TRBV5-6 to TRBJ1-5, with no confident D gene call. This TCR was recovered from an adult with an advanced solid tumor such as melanoma, head and neck, liver or kidney cancer. The CDR3 sequence is CASSSKEPQHF. The bases read TGTGCCAGCAGCTCCAAGGAGCCCCAGCATTTT.